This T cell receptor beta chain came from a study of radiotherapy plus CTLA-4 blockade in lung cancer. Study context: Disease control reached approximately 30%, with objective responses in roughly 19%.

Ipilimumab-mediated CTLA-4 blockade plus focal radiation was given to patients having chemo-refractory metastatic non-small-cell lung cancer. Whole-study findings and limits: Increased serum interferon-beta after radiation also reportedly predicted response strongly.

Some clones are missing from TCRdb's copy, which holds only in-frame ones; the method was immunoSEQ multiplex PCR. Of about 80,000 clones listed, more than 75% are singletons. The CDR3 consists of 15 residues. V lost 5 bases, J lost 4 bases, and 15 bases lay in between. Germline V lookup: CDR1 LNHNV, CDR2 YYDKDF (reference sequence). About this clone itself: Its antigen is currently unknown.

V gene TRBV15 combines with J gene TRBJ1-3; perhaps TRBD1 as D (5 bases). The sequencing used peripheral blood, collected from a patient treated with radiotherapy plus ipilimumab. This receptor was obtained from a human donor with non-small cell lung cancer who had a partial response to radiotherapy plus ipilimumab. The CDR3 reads CATSDPRGSGNTIYF. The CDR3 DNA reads TGTGCCACCAGCGACCCTCGGGGGTCCGGAAACACCATATATTTT.